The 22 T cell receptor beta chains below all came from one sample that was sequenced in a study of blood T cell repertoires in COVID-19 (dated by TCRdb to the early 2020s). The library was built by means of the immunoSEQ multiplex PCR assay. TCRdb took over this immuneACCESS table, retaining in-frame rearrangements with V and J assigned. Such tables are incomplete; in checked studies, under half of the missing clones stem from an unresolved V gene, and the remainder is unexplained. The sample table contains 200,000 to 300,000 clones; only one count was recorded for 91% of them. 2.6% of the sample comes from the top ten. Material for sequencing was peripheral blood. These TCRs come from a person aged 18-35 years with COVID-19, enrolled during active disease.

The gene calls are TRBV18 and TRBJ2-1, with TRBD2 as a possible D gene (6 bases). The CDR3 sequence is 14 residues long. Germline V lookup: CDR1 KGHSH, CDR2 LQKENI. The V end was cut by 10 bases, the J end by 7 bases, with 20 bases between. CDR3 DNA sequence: TGTGCCACCTCTCTCGGGGGAGTGCTTAATGAGCAGTTCTTC. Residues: CATSLGGVLNEQFF. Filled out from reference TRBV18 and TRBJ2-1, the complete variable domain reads NAGVMQNPRHLVRRRGQEARLRCSPMKGHSHVYWYRQLPEEGLKFMVYLQKENIIDESGMPKERFSAEFPKEGPSILRIQQVVRGDSAAYFCATSLGGVLNEQFFGPGTRLTVL.

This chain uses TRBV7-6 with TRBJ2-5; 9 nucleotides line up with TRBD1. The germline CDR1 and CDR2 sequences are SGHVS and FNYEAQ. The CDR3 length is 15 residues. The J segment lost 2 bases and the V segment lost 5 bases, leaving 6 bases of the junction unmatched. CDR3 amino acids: CASSAGTGLQETQYF. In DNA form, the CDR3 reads TGTGCCAGCAGCGCCGGGACAGGGCTACAAGAGACCCAGTACTTC.

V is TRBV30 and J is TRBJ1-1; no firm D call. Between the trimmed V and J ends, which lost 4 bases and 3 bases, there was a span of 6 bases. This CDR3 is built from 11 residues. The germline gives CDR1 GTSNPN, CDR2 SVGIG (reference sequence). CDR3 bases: TGTGCCTGGACCCAATACACTGAAGCTTTCTTT. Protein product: CAWTQYTEAFF.

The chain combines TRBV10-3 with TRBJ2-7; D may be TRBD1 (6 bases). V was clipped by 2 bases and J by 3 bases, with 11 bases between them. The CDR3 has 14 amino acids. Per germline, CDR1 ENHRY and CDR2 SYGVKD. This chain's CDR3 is CAISEGDTSYEQYF. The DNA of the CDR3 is TGTGCCATCAGTGAGGGGGACACTAGCTACGAGCAGTACTTC.

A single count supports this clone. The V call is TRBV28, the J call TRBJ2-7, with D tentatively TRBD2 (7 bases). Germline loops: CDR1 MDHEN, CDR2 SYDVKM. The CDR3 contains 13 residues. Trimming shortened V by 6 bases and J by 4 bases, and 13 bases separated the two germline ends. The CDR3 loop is CASSRGAGYEQYF. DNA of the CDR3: TGTGCCAGCAGCCGGGGGGCAGGGTACGAGCAGTACTTC.

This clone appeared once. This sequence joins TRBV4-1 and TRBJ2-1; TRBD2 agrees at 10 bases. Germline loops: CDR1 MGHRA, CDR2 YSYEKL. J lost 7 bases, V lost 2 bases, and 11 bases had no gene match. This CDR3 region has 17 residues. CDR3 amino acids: CASSQPTLAGVSNEQFF. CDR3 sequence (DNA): TGCGCCAGCAGCCAACCGACTCTAGCGGGAGTCTCAAATGAGCAGTTCTTC.

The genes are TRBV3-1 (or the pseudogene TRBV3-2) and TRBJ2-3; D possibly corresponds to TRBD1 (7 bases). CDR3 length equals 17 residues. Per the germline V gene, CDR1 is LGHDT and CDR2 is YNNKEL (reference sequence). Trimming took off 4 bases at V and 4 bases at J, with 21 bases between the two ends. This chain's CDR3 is CASSRRQGGSDADTQYF. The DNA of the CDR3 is TGTGCCAGCAGCCGAAGACAGGGAGGTTCGGACGCAGATACGCAGTATTTT.

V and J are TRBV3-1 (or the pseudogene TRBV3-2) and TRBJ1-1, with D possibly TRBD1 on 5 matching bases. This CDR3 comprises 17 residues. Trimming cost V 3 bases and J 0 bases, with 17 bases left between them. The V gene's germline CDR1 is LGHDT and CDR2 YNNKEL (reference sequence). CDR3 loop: CASSQSVTAPLNTEAFF. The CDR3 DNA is TGTGCCAGCAGCCAGTCCGTGACAGCCCCTTTGAACACTGAAGCTTTCTTT.

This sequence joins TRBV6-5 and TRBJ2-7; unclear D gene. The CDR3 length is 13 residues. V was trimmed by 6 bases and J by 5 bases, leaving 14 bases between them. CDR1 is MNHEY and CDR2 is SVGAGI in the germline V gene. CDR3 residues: CASRPGGTNEQYF. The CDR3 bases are TGTGCCAGCAGGCCTGGCGGCACCAACGAGCAGTACTTC.

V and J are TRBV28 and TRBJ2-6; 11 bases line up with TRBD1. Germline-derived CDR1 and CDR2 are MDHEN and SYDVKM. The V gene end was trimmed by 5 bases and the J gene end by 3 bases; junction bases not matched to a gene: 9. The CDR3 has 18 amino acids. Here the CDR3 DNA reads TGTGCCAGCAGTCCCTCCGGGACAGGGGGAAGTGGGGCCAACGTCCTGACTTTC. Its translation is CASSPSGTGGSGANVLTF.

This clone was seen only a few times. This CDR3 reads CASAAGFTDTQYF. CDR3 sequence (DNA): TGTGCCAGCGCCGCGGGGTTCACAGATACGCAGTATTTT. The chain carries TRBV27 and TRBJ2-3; D is perhaps TRBD2 (6 bases). The CDR3 sequence is 13 residues long. Trimming removed 8 bases from V and 2 bases from J, with 11 bases in between. Germline loops: CDR1 MNHEY, CDR2 SMNVEV (reference sequence).

The CDR3 loop is CATSGVTGDRDTQYF. In DNA form, the CDR3 reads TGTGCCACCAGTGGGGTGACAGGGGATAGAGATACGCAGTATTTT. V and J are TRBV24-1 and TRBJ2-3; TRBD1 matches at 8 bases. Germline assignment: CDR1 KGHDR and CDR2 SFDVKD. The J segment lost 5 bases and the V segment lost 5 bases, leaving 8 bases of the junction unmatched. The CDR3 is 15 amino acids.

The CDR3 nucleotides read TGTGCCAGCAGTAGGGGGACAGCTATGAACACTGAAGCTTTCTTT. This gives the protein CASSRGTAMNTEAFF. V gene TRBV6-5 combines with J gene TRBJ1-1; 7 bases line up with TRBD1. The trim removed 5 bases at V and 0 bases at J, leaving 6 bases unmatched. This CDR3 comprises 15 residues. The germline gives CDR1 MNHEY, CDR2 SVGAGI.

CDR3 coding DNA: TGTGCCAGTAGTCCTGGGACAGCTGATAATTCACCCCTCCACTTT. Translated: CASSPGTADNSPLHF. The chain employs TRBV19 and TRBJ1-6; 7 bases match TRBD1. The ends lost 5 bases at V and 5 bases at J; junction bases unmatched: 6. This CDR3 is 15 amino acids long. Germline assignment: CDR1 LNHDA and CDR2 SQIVND (reference sequence).

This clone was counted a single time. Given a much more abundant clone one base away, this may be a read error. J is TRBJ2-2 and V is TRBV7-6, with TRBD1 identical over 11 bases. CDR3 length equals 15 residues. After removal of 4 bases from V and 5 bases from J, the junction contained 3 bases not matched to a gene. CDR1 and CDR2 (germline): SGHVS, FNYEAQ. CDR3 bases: TGTGCCAGCAGCTCCGGGACAGGGGGGACCGGGGAGCTGTTTTTT. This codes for CASSSGTGGTGELFF.

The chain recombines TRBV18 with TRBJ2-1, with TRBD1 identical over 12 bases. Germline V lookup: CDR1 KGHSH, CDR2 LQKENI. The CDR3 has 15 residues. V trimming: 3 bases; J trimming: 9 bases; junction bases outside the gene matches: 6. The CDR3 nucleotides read TGTGCCAGCTCACCCTCCGGGACAGGGGGCAGTGAGCAGTTCTTC. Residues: CASSPSGTGGSEQFF.

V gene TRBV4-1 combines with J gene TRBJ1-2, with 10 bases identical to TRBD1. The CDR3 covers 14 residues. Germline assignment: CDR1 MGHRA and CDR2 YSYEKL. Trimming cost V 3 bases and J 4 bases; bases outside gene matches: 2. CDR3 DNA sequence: TGCGCCAGCAGCCAGGACAGGGGGGGCTATGGCTACACCTTC. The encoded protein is CASSQDRGGYGYTF.

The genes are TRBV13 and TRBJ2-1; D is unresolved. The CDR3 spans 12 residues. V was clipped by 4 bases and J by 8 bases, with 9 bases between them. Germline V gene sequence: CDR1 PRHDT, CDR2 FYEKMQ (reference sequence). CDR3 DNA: TGTGCCAGCAGCTCCCGCGCGGATGAGCAGTTCTTC. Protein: CASSSRADEQFF.

The DNA for the CDR3 is TGTGCCAGCCTTGGAGGGCCGGGGGATACGCAGTATTTT. It codes for CASLGGPGDTQYF. V gene TRBV2 combines with J gene TRBJ2-3; maybe TRBD2 (6 bases). Looked up from germline, CDR1 is SNHLY and CDR2 is FYNNEI. Trimming stripped 8 bases from V and 6 bases from J, with 15 bases between. CDR3 length equals 13 residues.

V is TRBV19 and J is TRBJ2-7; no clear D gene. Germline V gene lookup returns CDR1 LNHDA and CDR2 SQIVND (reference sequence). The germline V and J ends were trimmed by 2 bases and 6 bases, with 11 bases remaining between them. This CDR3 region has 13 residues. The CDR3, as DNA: TGTGCCAGTAGTATAACATTGTCGGGCGAGCAGTACTTC. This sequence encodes CASSITLSGEQYF. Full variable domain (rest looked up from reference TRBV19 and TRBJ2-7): DGGITQSPKYLFRKEGQNVTLSCEQNLNHDAMYWYRQDPGQGLRLIYYSQIVNDFQKGDIAEGYSVSREKKESFPLTVTSAQKNPTAFYLCASSITLSGEQYFGPGTRLTVT.

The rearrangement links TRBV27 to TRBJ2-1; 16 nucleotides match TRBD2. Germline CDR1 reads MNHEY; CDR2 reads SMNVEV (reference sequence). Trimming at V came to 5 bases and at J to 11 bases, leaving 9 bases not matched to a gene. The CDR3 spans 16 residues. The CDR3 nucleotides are TGTGCCAGCAGTCCACCTCCGGGACTAGCGGGAGGGAAGCAGTTCTTC. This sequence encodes CASSPPPGLAGGKQFF.

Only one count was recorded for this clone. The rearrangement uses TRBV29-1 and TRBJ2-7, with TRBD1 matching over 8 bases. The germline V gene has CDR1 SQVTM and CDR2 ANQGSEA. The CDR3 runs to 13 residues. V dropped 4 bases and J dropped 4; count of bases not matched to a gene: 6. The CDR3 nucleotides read TGCAGCGTTGCGGACAGGGTGTCATACGAGCAGTACTTC. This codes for CSVADRVSYEQYF.